This T cell receptor beta chain was captured in a study of T-cell reconstitution after alpha-beta-depleted transplantation in children. About this clonotype: One base away lies a much larger clone, so this may be a sequencing read error.

The CDR3 consists of 14 residues. Germline values: CDR1 DFQATT, CDR2 SNEGSKA (reference sequence). TCRbeta library construction was performed incorporating unique molecular identifiers. Using its own MiXCR run on the PCR reads, TCRdb lists one record per CDR3 protein. The profile shows approximately 650,000 distinct CDR3 sequences, around 13% of them singletons. The J gene is TRBJ2-1, the V gene TRBV20-1; 7 bases are shared with TRBD2. The sequence was collected from a girl aged 2-10 years with congenital amegakaryocytic thrombocytopenia, due to receive a stem cell transplant. Sequenced material: PBMCs, taken before TCRalphabeta/CD19-depleted stem cell transplant. CDR3 nucleotide sequence: TGCAGTGCCCCCCACGGACTAGTGTGGAATGGGCAGTTCTTC. This gives the protein CSAPHGLVWNGQFF.